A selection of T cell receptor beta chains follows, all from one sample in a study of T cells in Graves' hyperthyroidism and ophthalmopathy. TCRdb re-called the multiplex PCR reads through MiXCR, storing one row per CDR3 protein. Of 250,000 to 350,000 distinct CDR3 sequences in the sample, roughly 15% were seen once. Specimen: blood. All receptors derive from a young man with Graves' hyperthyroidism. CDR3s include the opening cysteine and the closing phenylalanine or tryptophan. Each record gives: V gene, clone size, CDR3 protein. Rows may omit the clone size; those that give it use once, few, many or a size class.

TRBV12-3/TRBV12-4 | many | CASSLAGGGYGYTF
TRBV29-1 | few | CSVGGTSGFTGELFF
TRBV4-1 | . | CASSQEVGWEQYF
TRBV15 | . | CATSNNYGTANEKLFF
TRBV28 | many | CASSRYSEAFF
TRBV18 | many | CASSPSRGNEQFF
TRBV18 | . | CASSPDRVRTEAFF
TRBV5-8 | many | CASSLAGGLGEQFF
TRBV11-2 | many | CASSRFGGGYQETQYF
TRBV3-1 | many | CASSLINQGGEKLFF
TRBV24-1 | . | CATSDRSGGKTDTQYF
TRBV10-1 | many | CASSDPGGTRVNEQFF
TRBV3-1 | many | CASSQAFYRASGLYNEQFF
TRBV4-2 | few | CASSPMTRTVNTEAFF
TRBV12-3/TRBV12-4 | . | CASSLRLAGADTQYF
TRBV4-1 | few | CASSQAGGEKLFF
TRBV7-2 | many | CASSLALLYEQYF
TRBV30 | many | CAWEQGEGQPQHF
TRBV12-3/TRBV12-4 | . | CASSLAERLAIDTQYF
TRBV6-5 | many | CASSYSGGFQETQYF